Listed here is a single T cell receptor beta chain. Its antigen is unknown. V dropped 3 bases and J dropped 6; count of bases not matched to a gene: 6. Germline V gene data show CDR1 as KGHSH and CDR2 as LQKENI. The CDR3 is made up of 15 amino acids. TCRdb passed the reads through MiXCR, listing each CDR3 protein once. This table holds almost 500,000 distinct CDR3 sequences, 10% to 12% found once. This sample is drawn from a study of T cell repertoires in cytomegalovirus infection. Study-level information: It can be stated that public TCR beta signatures indicated CMV infection as well as a matching HLA type. Study results and limitations: Within the response measured ex vivo, HLA-C-restricted CMV-specific TCR beta clonotypes were dominant. Summed public TCR beta family frequency identified CMV carriers bearing the relevant HLA.

The source material was PBMCs. The clonotype comes from a human donor in good health (CMV status not recorded). Some clones in this sample may be carry-over from other donors' samples. This chain joins TRBV18 and TRBJ2-3; TRBD2 agrees at 10 bases. The CDR3 bases are TGTGCCAGCTCACCGGCTAGCGGGAGAATCGATACGCAGTATTTT. This encodes CASSPASGRIDTQYF.